The 26 T cell receptor beta chains listed next were all sequenced from one sample in a study of T cells expressing NK-cell markers. One entry per CDR3 protein, without DNA, is what TCRdb gives after re-calling the 5' RACE reads. The table counts about 430,000 distinct CDR3 sequences; approximately 1.4% lies in the top ten. Input material: blood T cells: a sorted CD56 or NKG2C T cell subset, CD4+ or CD8+ T cells, or bulk PBMC T cells (not recorded which). These receptors all come from a woman between 50 and 59 years old in good health.

The J gene is TRBJ2-5, the V gene TRBV3-1; TCRdb calls TRBD1, which cannot be checked without DNA. Germline CDR1 reads LGHDT; CDR2 reads YNNKEL (reference sequence). The CDR3 contains 16 residues. CDR3 sequence: CASSPGVELTQETQYF.

The V gene is TRBV29-1, the J gene TRBJ1-2; absent DNA, TCRdb's TRBD1 call cannot be checked. CDR3 length: 13 residues. CDR1 and CDR2 (germline): SQVTM, ANQGSEA. Here the CDR3 reads CSVAPGTGYGYTF.

The chain combines TRBV29-1 with TRBJ2-7; TCRdb lists TRBD1, though no DNA is available to test this call. Germline CDR1 SQVTM, CDR2 ANQGSEA. The CDR3 spans 14 residues. CDR3 in amino acids: CSVEIGSGGYEQYF.

The chain employs TRBV14 and TRBJ2-1; there is no DNA to check the TCRdb D call of TRBD1. Germline V gives CDR1 SGHDN, CDR2 FVKESK. The CDR3 covers 11 residues. The CDR3 is CASGAYNEQFF.

The chain couples TRBV28 to TRBJ1-4; TCRdb's D call of TRBD1 is untestable without DNA. This CDR3 has 15 amino acids. CDR1 MDHEN and CDR2 SYDVKM come from the germline V gene. The CDR3: CASSLIGGGGEKLFF.

V gene TRBV5-4 combines with J gene TRBJ2-3; TCRdb's D call, TRBD1, is unchecked because there is no DNA. Germline CDR1 reads SGHNT; CDR2 reads YYREEE (reference sequence). The CDR3 has 12 residues. The chain's CDR3 is CASSPPGGSQYF.

The V call is TRBV30, the J call TRBJ1-5; lacking DNA, the TRBD1 call made by TCRdb goes unchecked. Germline V gene lookup returns CDR1 GTSNPN and CDR2 SVGIG (reference sequence). This CDR3 has 15 residues. CDR3 protein: CAWSVSTVPNQPQHF.

This chain joins TRBV3-1 and TRBJ2-7. CDR1 is LGHDT, CDR2 YNNKEL, per germline (reference sequence). The CDR3 totals 13 residues. The CDR3 sequence is CASSQAAGYEQYF.

The chain links TRBV5-1 to TRBJ2-2; TCRdb's assignment of TRBD1 cannot be checked, as there is no DNA. The CDR3 runs to 15 residues. Germline V gives CDR1 SGHRS, CDR2 YFSETQ. CDR3 loop: CASNRGAPNTGELFF. The full variable domain, its missing parts supplied by reference TRBV5-1 and TRBJ2-2, is KAGVTQTPRYLIKTRGQQVTLSCSPISGHRSVSWYQQTPGQGLQFLFEYFSETQRNKGNFPGRFSGRQFSNSRSEMNVSTLELGDSALYLCASNRGAPNTGELFFGEGSRLTVL.

The rearrangement joins TRBV29-1 to TRBJ2-2; TCRdb returns TRBD1, unconfirmable since there is no DNA. Germline loops: CDR1 SQVTM, CDR2 ANQGSEA. The CDR3 totals 15 residues. The CDR3 region is CSVSYRGTNTGELFF.

CDR3 region: CASSRPGADLAKNIQYF. The gene calls are TRBV5-1 and TRBJ2-4; the D call of TRBD2 rests on TCRdb alone, since no DNA is present to check it. Looked up from germline, CDR1 is SGHRS and CDR2 is YFSETQ. The CDR3 sequence is 17 residues long.

The chain has TRBV5-1 and TRBJ1-2; the D call from TCRdb, TRBD1, cannot be confirmed without DNA. Per the germline V gene, CDR1 is SGHRS and CDR2 is YFSETQ. CDR3 length: 14 amino acids. The CDR3 here is CASSLEGQTSGYTF.

V and J are TRBV5-1 and TRBJ2-2; TCRdb's assignment of TRBD2 cannot be checked, as there is no DNA. This CDR3 has 18 residues. Germline V lookup: CDR1 SGHRS, CDR2 YFSETQ. CDR3 sequence reads: CASRLASGRAKYTGELFF. Complete variable domain (other parts from reference TRBV5-1 and TRBJ2-2): KAGVTQTPRYLIKTRGQQVTLSCSPISGHRSVSWYQQTPGQGLQFLFEYFSETQRNKGNFPGRFSGRQFSNSRSEMNVSTLELGDSALYLCASRLASGRAKYTGELFFGEGSRLTVL.

The J gene is TRBJ1-1, the V gene TRBV3-1; TCRdb's assignment of TRBD1 cannot be checked, as there is no DNA. This CDR3 has 11 residues. Per germline, CDR1 LGHDT and CDR2 YNNKEL (reference sequence). CDR3 sequence: CASSQTGEAFF. The complete variable domain, with remaining parts taken from reference TRBV3-1 and TRBJ1-1, reads DTAVSQTPKYLVTQMGNDKSIKCEQNLGHDTMYWYKQDSKKFLKIMFSYNNKELIINETVPNRFSPKSPDKAHLNLHINSLELGDSAVYFCASSQTGEAFFGQGTRLTVV.

The V and J genes are TRBV20-1 and TRBJ1-3. This CDR3 comprises 14 residues. Germline V lookup: CDR1 DFQATT, CDR2 SNEGSKA (reference sequence). CDR3 amino acids: CSAREGTRGNTIYF.

The chain is built from TRBV5-6 and TRBJ2-1; TCRdb designates TRBD1, a call that cannot be tested without DNA. The CDR3 loop spans 20 amino acids. The V gene's germline CDR1 is SGHDT and CDR2 YYEEEE. CDR3: CASSASGQGEFGVRYNEQFF.

This chain joins TRBV30 and TRBJ2-1; TCRdb indicates TRBD2, and absent DNA this call remains unverified. Germline loops: CDR1 GTSNPN, CDR2 SVGIG (reference sequence). CDR3 length: 12 amino acids. The CDR3: CAWSVRGYEQFF.

The chain uses TRBV18 and TRBJ2-1; lacking DNA, the TRBD2 call made by TCRdb goes unchecked. Looked up from germline, CDR1 is KGHSH and CDR2 is LQKENI. This CDR3 has 20 residues. CDR3 loop: CASSRPGVLGRGFSYNEQFF.

V and J are TRBV3-1 and TRBJ2-5; the TRBD2 assignment by TCRdb is unverifiable without DNA. This CDR3 has 15 residues. Germline values: CDR1 LGHDT, CDR2 YNNKEL (reference sequence). The CDR3 region is CASSQEVLAQETQYF.

The chain carries TRBV4-1 and TRBJ1-1. CDR1 MGHRA and CDR2 YSYEKL come from the germline V gene. There are 15 residues in the CDR3. The CDR3 region is CASSQPTGRLKGAFF.

The chain has TRBV11-2 and TRBJ2-5; TCRdb selects TRBD2, and the lack of DNA leaves this call unchecked. The germline V gene has CDR1 SGHAT and CDR2 FQNNGV. The length of the CDR3 is 16 residues. The CDR3 reads CASSLHRTSGRETQYF.

The chain has TRBV6-5 and TRBJ2-4; TCRdb proposes TRBD1, but this gene call is untestable without DNA. The germline gives CDR1 MNHEY, CDR2 SVGAGI. The CDR3 length is 15 residues. This CDR3 reads CASSYGAGKGVIQYF.

The V gene is TRBV2, the J gene TRBJ2-2; TCRdb's D call of TRBD2 is untestable without DNA. The CDR3 is 16 residues long. CDR1 is SNHLY and CDR2 is FYNNEI in the germline V gene. CDR3 loop: CASSAPSGGNTGELFF.

This chain joins TRBV12-3 or TRBV12-4 and TRBJ2-2; TCRdb indicates TRBD1, and absent DNA this call remains unverified. This CDR3 is built from 13 residues. The CDR3: CASTLGTDRELFF.

The V and J genes are TRBV5-1 and TRBJ2-1. The CDR3 contains 14 residues. Germline-derived CDR1 and CDR2 are SGHRS and YFSETQ. This chain's CDR3 is CASSSSRNHNEQFF.

The chain recombines TRBV20-1 with TRBJ2-5; TCRdb's D call of TRBD1 is untestable without DNA. CDR1 and CDR2 from the germline V gene are DFQATT and SNEGSKA (reference sequence). The CDR3 consists of 14 residues. The CDR3 loop reads CSAYRDWYQETQYF.